The T cell receptor beta chain described here comes from a study of T cell responses to AZD1222 COVID-19 vaccine. Study-wide findings and caveats: Receipt of two AZD1222 doses was followed by a rise in Spike-specific TCR breadth and depth. Clonal diversity was possibly underestimated; the donors were predominantly white British and more often female. Reports say nearly half of spike-specific TCRs go after unmutated variant regions. Repertoires were obtained solely post-peak T cell response.

Germline CDR1 is SGDLS and CDR2 is YYNGEE. This CDR3 region has 19 residues. The V segment lost 0 bases and the J segment 0 bases; nucleotides outside the gene matches: 7. Clones were read by immunoSEQ multiplex PCR, and TCRdb kept only the in-frame ones, dropping some. Of roughly 150,000 clones in the sample, about nine tenths are singletons; the top ten hold around 1.6%. Regarding this clone: The antigen is undetermined.

The sequences come from peripheral blood, collected on day 0 of AZD1222 vaccination. The TCR was taken from an adult in good health. The chain couples TRBV9 to TRBJ2-1, with 12 bases lining up with TRBD2. The CDR3 sequence: CASSVGLGLAGPSYNEQFF. The CDR3 region has the DNA TGTGCCAGCAGCGTAGGGTTGGGACTAGCGGGTCCCTCCTACAATGAGCAGTTCTTC.